The entry below describes one TCR beta chain. No antigen is known for it. Base quality data are lacking; no much larger clone is found one base away. Libraries were constructed by the immunoSEQ multiplex PCR assay. For the multiplex PCR, a mixture combining 60 forward primers for TCR Vbeta segments and 13 reverse primers for TCR Jbeta segments was used. A multiplex PCR assay on genomic DNA amplified the CDR3 region of rearranged TCR beta genes. On the Illumina HiSeq System, the amplified TCR beta libraries were sequenced as 87-base-pair reads. The paper's data handling went like this. A later analysis counted about 80 million unique TCR beta chains across the 700 or so repertoires, and 10 million to 11 million of these chains were shared by at least two donors. A nearest-neighbor algorithm error-corrected the raw reads and collapsed the reads into unique sequences, merging closely related sequences to remove PCR and sequencing errors. V, D and J gene segments were assigned by aligning CDR3 sequences to IMGT reference sequences. For a sequence to be retained, a match of at least six nucleotides to both a V gene segment and a J gene segment was required. Rearrangements were classified as productive when the CDR3 lacked stop codons and remained in frame with V and J, and all other rearrangements were classified as non-productive. CDR3 was defined by IMGT convention, running from the second conserved V-encoded cysteine to the conserved J-encoded phenylalanine. In an earlier analysis of roughly 610 of the donors, sequences lacking an unambiguous match to a single V gene segment were excluded. In an earlier analysis of several hundred of the donors, V segments were called functional above 56.7% productive rearrangements and were called segregating when the between-donor standard deviation exceeded 5%. A statistical classification framework was built to diagnose cytomegalovirus status from the catalog of TCR beta chain sequences. A later analysis assigned V and J genes by comparing TCR nucleotide sequences with IMGT/GENE-DB human TR gene sequences. The TCRdist pipeline was used in a later analysis to assign CDR3 sequences and most-parsimonious VDJ recombination scenarios. A later analysis defined each TCR beta chain by its CDR3 amino acid sequence plus V-gene family, and excluded reads lacking a unique V-gene family. A later analysis removed 550 to 650 highly shared, low-generation-probability nucleotide sequences to deal with suspected cross-contamination and a sequencing artifact. For each public chain, a later analysis derived a clonal expansion index from normalized ranks of inferred template counts within each repertoire. Generation probabilities in a later analysis came from a VDJ recombination model fitted to out-of-frame rearrangements, and those results were checked against IGoR. Hypergeometric tests were used in a later analysis to score TCR-TCR, TCR-HLA and TCR-CMV co-occurrence, with a repertoire-size bias correction applied to the TCR pairs. A later analysis estimated false discovery rates by permuting HLA or CMV assignments 20 times. In a later analysis, co-occurring TCRs were grouped with DBSCAN, and TCRdist sequence similarity was added when clustering was performed within HLA-allele-positive subsets. Co-occurrence clustering excluded repertoires with fewer than 30,000 or more than 120,000 public chains, plus five with anomalous nucleotide sharing. TCRdb's version of the immuneACCESS table is confined to in-frame rearrangements and falls short of the full clone set. An unresolved V gene accounts for under half of the shortfall where checked; the remainder is of unknown origin. V, J and clone size derive from that table, while D and trimming were established from the DNA sequence. Within this sample are around 200,000 clones, with about four fifths of them counted one time only. Roughly 1.6% of the sample is taken by the ten largest.

In total, roughly 670 healthy bone marrow donors made up the cohort. At the time of sampling, every cohort member was nominally healthy, though immune exposures that went unrecorded were likely present. The donor was CMV seronegative and belonged to the group of over 300 seronegative cohort members. Every donor gave a peripheral blood sample, and the peripheral blood mononuclear cells from that sample were used for TCR beta sequencing. Genomic DNA was extracted from the blood cell samples with the Qiagen DNeasy Blood Extraction Kit. Trimmed from V: 8 bases; trimmed from J: 2 bases; junction bases lacking a gene match: 9. From a lookup of the germline V gene (reference sequence), CDR1 and CDR2 are PRHDT and FYEKMQ. The CDR3 covers 15 residues, taking in both the cysteine and the phenylalanine. Only CDR3 DNA remains: 45 bases, in frame from the first base. This record comes from a study of cytomegalovirus exposure and HLA in healthy donors (dated 2017 in TCRdb). Turning to the overall study: In an earlier analysis of some 610 of the donors, roughly 300 Gb of sequence data and 100 million or so unique TCR beta sequences from 180 million or so T cells were reported. An early release that covered 500 to 800 HLA-typed donors contained approximately 300 gigabases of sequencing data and tens of millions of unique TCR sequences. Of the roughly 400 genotyped donors, about 80% fell in the genetic ancestry cluster associated with self-reported Caucasian donors. The aim of the study was to test whether cataloging public T cell receptors could identify signatures of past pathogen exposure. The study profiled the T cell repertoires of 500 to 800 subjects by immunosequencing and related them to cytomegalovirus serostatus. In addition to the first cohort of approximately 670 subjects, a separate validation cohort of 120 different subjects was used. To predict cytomegalovirus infection status, the study combined high-throughput TCR immunosequencing, statistical association of individual TCRs with disease status, and machine learning. A later analysis re-analyzed previously published TCR beta repertoires from 550 to 700 donors and added high-resolution HLA genotyping to study TCR occurrence patterns. The later analysis used no new phenotypic data to find candidate immune exposures, relying instead on TCR beta sequences and their occurrence across donors. An earlier analysis of approximately 500 of the donors applied high-throughput TCR beta sequencing to assess whether each TCR beta V gene segment acted as functional or pseudogenic. Alongside the repertoire data, information on donor age, sex, ethnicity and CMV serostatus was compiled. Genome-wide SNP genotypes for about 65% of the 666 donors were used in a later genetic analysis, which treated that subset as a discovery cohort. Every repertoire in the discovery cohort had been generated on one and the same sequencing platform. Class I and class II HLA loci were covered by the typing at four-digit resolution. The number of donors typed differed by locus, with 629-630 for A, B, C, DRB1 and DQB1, more than 500 for DQA1, 600 to 610 for DPA1, and around 460 for DPB1. A handful of DR-DQ haplotypes were handled as single units for association and clustering because linkage in the cohort was strong. Among about 410 genotyped donors of the cohort, an average of about 240,000 unique TCR beta nucleotide sequences was sequenced per donor, of which about 19% were non-productive.

Broader findings and caveats from the paper: Sequencing depth was assumed to be roughly uniform across donors in the presence/absence analyses, though that assumption may not hold. A later analysis found that most CMV-associated TCR beta chains appeared HLA-restricted, with HLA associations seemingly driven largely by CMV exposure. According to the authors, the approach could potentially be generalized to other disease states and immunological phenotypes. A further reported finding was that TCR beta sequences accurately predicted the HLA-A and HLA-B alleles for most subjects in the first cohort. Because some donors lacked HLA typing at each locus, the association tests relied only on the typed subset. A few of the identified cytomegalovirus-associated TCR beta chains were confirmed in vitro to be specific for cytomegalovirus antigens. A later genetic analysis reported fewer N-insertions in productive TCRs among donors in an Asian-associated ancestry cluster than the roughly 640-donor mean. This cohort had only TCR beta chains sequenced, and the lack of alpha or paired-chain data limited which features could be detected. A total of 150 to 200 TCR beta chains were listed by the study as associated with cytomegalovirus. In a later analysis, HLA-associated TCR beta chains were found to be more clonally expanded and to have lower generation probabilities than equally common non-associated chains. Across donors, most TCR sequences were observed very rarely, whereas some public TCRs were present in many individuals. A later analysis associated 15,000 to 20,000 TCR beta sequences with specific HLA alleles at a false discovery rate of 0.05. The earlier analysis of about 600 of the donors excluded around 17 rarely observed V segments, including chromosome 9 orphons, because counts were too low. According to a later analysis, TCR association rates differed among HLA loci, with DRB1 alleles showing the most associated TCRs and HLA-C alleles showing the fewest. The only immune exposure information available for the cohort was CMV serostatus. Cytomegalovirus status was reported to be diagnosed by the classifier with high specificity and sensitivity in both the original and validation cohorts. A later analysis reported that several top co-occurrence clusters appeared linked to parvovirus B19, influenza, CMV and Epstein-Barr virus. Strong co-occurrence of HLA alleles, especially DR and DQ, made assigning TCR associations to individual alleles difficult. Linkage disequilibrium might explain the correlated functional status among segregating V segments, but an unknown experimental factor could not be excluded. The sequencing pipeline was judged likely to have produced a cluster of highly shared sequence variants as a technical artifact. An earlier analysis of around 600 of the donors showed that most TCR beta V segments appeared in productive rearrangements either about 90% or about 30% of the time, which broadly matched IMGT annotations. Some IMGT-functional V segments, including TRBV6-2 and TRBV6-3, could not be told apart with the 87-base-pair reads, so those segments were excluded. In a later genetic analysis, a missense DCLRE1C variant was associated with V-gene and J-gene trimming of TCR beta chains, and the association was replicated in an independent cohort.

The rearranged chain carries TRBV13 and TRBJ2-3; the junction holds 8 bases that match TRBD2. What was sequenced was PBMCs. This sequence was found in a man aged 50 to 59 in good health and CMV-seronegative. This receptor carries the CDR3 CASVEAGGATDTQYF. The DNA sequence is given as TGTGCCAGCGTGGAGGCGGGGGGCGCCACAGATACGCAGTATTTT. Joined to the reference TRBV13 and TRBJ2-3 proteins, this CDR3 gives the full variable domain: AAGVIQSPRHLIKEKRETATLKCYPIPRHDTVYWYQQGPGQDPQFLISFYEKMQSDKGSIPDRFSAQQFSDYHSELNMSSLELGDSALYFCASVEAGGATDTQYFGPGTRLTVL.